The next 12 T cell receptor beta chains were all read from a single sample in a study of vaccination and CD4 T cells after COVID-19. Sample time point: late sampling 161 to 241 days after vaccination in three convalescent patients. Treatment described: approximately 11-day PBMC culture with coronavirus spike peptide pools or control peptides (ViraFEST assay). Cultured CD4+ T-cell DNA underwent Oncomine TCR Beta short-read sequencing. Via MiXCR, TCRdb re-called the PCR reads, giving one row per CDR3 protein. Seen here are about 20,000 distinct CDR3 sequences, approximately 42% observed once, and the top ten hold about 10%. These receptors have no known antigen. Source: CD4+ T cells from blood, cultured in vitro, taken about 7 months after SARS-CoV-2 vaccination. The receptors shown here come from a human donor who had recovered from COVID-19.

This clonotype was seen more than once but under ten times. The chain uses TRBV19 and TRBJ1-5, with TRBD1 matching over 9 bases. Per germline, CDR1 LNHDA and CDR2 SQIVND (reference sequence). The CDR3 is made up of 14 amino acids. V gave up 7 bases and J gave up 1 base; unmatched junction bases: 2. The CDR3 loop is CASNGQGSNQPQHF. The CDR3 DNA sequence: TGTGCCAGTAACGGACAGGGGAGCAATCAGCCCCAGCATTTT.

The table lists this clonotype with a few counts. V usage is TRBV20-1 and J usage is TRBJ2-7, with unresolved D. The germline V gene encodes CDR1 DFQATT and CDR2 SNEGSKA (reference sequence). The CDR3 runs 14 residues. The V and J ends lost 0 bases and 2 bases respectively, with 11 bases between them. The CDR3, as DNA: TGCAGTGCTAGAGATTGGCGCAATACCTACGAGCAGTACTTC. Encoded protein: CSARDWRNTYEQYF.

The chain uses TRBV20-1 and TRBJ1-5; the match to TRBD1 covers 9 bases. Germline V gene data show CDR1 as DFQATT and CDR2 as SNEGSKA (reference sequence). Germline trimming cut 3 bases from V and 2 bases from J; bases unmatched to any gene: 11. CDR3 length: 17 amino acids. CDR3 sequence: CSASGQTGGYGNQPQHF. The CDR3, as DNA: TGCAGTGCTAGCGGCCAGACAGGGGGATATGGCAATCAGCCCCAGCATTTT.

V gene TRBV5-4 combines with J gene TRBJ2-3; D is undetermined. The CDR3 spans 14 residues. V shed 0 bases and J shed 2 bases, with 7 bases lying between them. The germline V gene encodes CDR1 SGHNT and CDR2 YYREEE (reference sequence). CDR3 sequence reads: CASSLGHDTDTQYF. The CDR3 DNA reads TGTGCCAGCAGCTTGGGTCACGACACAGATACGCAGTATTTT.

The chain uses TRBV15 and TRBJ1-5, with D maybe TRBD1 (5 bases). CDR1 is LNHNV and CDR2 is YYDKDF in the germline V gene (reference sequence). V shed 0 bases and J shed 4 bases, with 10 bases lying between them. The CDR3 totals 15 residues. DNA of the CDR3: TGTGCCACCAGCAGAGATGCGGGGGGAAATCAGCCCCAGCATTTT. It specifies CATSRDAGGNQPQHF.

As to this clonotype: The germline gene is not matched at one end of the junction; a read error may be the cause. The V gene is TRBV18, the J gene TRBJ2-5, with TRBD2 matching over 11 bases. CDR3 length equals 14 residues. Germline V gene sequence: CDR1 KGHSH, CDR2 LQKENI. CDR3 coding DNA: TGTGCCAGCTCGCCACTAGCGGGAGAAGAGACCCAGTACTTC. Translation: CASSPLAGEETQYF.

V usage is TRBV20-1 and J usage is TRBJ1-4; D possibly corresponds to TRBD1 (6 bases). Germline CDR1 is DFQATT and CDR2 is SNEGSKA (reference sequence). Deletions cut 2 bases from V and 3 bases from J, with 7 bases between. The CDR3 length is 13 residues. Written as DNA, the CDR3 is TGCAGTGCTAGAACAGGGTCTAATGAAAAACTGTTTTTT. It is translated as CSARTGSNEKLFF.

The J gene is TRBJ2-1, the V gene TRBV19; possible D gene TRBD1, 5 bases. CDR3 length: 13 residues. Trimming removed 4 bases from V and 8 bases from J, with 12 bases in between. Germline assignment: CDR1 LNHDA and CDR2 SQIVND (reference sequence). CDR3 sequence (DNA): TGTGCCAGTAGTACCAATCAGGGCGATGAGCAGTTCTTC. This codes for CASSTNQGDEQFF.

This clonotype was counted only a few times. The gene calls are TRBV24-1 and TRBJ2-7; 8 bases line up with TRBD1. The CDR3 covers 15 residues. CDR1 and CDR2 (germline): KGHDR, SFDVKD. V was pared by 1 base and J by 4 bases, with 5 bases of the junction left unmatched. The CDR3 coding sequence is TGTGCCACCAGTGATTTTGCAGGGGGCGTATACGAGCAGTACTTC. It codes for CATSDFAGGVYEQYF.

The chain carries TRBV19 and TRBJ2-7; D is ambiguous. The V and J ends lost 3 bases and 0 bases respectively, with 12 bases between them. CDR1 and CDR2 (germline): LNHDA, SQIVND (reference sequence). The CDR3 loop spans 15 amino acids. The CDR3 coding sequence is TGTGCCAGTAGTATCAACGGTCACAGCTCCTACGAGCAGTACTTC. It specifies CASSINGHSSYEQYF.

The J gene is TRBJ1-6, the V gene TRBV2; tentatively, D is TRBD1 (5 bases). The CDR3 covers 18 residues. The V end was cut by 3 bases, the J end by 3 bases, with 18 bases between. Germline V gene data show CDR1 as SNHLY and CDR2 as FYNNEI. CDR3 nucleotide sequence: TGTGCCAGCAGTGACGCTCGGGACCGCCGTTACTATAATTCACCCCTCCACTTT. Its protein is CASSDARDRRYYNSPLHF.

CDR3 loop: CSASSGLTDTQYF. The CDR3 bases are TGCAGTGCTTCTAGCGGACTCACAGATACGCAGTATTTT. This chain joins TRBV20-1 and TRBJ2-3, with TRBD2 matching 7 bases. The CDR3 covers 13 residues. Germline V lookup: CDR1 DFQATT, CDR2 SNEGSKA (reference sequence). V dropped 5 bases and J dropped 2; count of bases not matched to a gene: 4.